The 24 T cell receptor beta chains below come from one sample, sequenced in a study of cytomegalovirus exposure and HLA in healthy donors. 60 Vbeta and 13 Jbeta primers were used in PCR. Clones were read by immunoSEQ multiplex PCR, and TCRdb kept only the in-frame ones, dropping some. The table shows about 130,000 clones, with approximately 80% occurring only once. The source material was PBMCs. The receptors derive from a male donor in good health and CMV-seronegative.

The chain has TRBV4-3 and TRBJ1-1; D may be TRBD1 (6 bases). V was clipped by 1 base and J by 5 bases, with 32 bases between them. The CDR3 has 21 amino acids. The germline V gene has CDR1 LGHNA and CDR2 YSLEER. In nucleotides, the CDR3 is TGCGCCAGCAGCCAAGTTCGGGATATCACAGGGTTGTTGACCCTTTGGACTGAAGCTTTCTTT. This translates into CASSQVRDITGLLTLWTEAFF.

This chain uses TRBV7-8 with TRBJ2-1; TRBD1 aligns across 7 bases. Germline CDR1 reads SGHVS; CDR2 reads FQNEAQ. V shed 1 base, J shed 12 bases, and the junction held 3 bases outside the gene matches. The CDR3 runs to 12 residues. The CDR3 DNA reads TGTGCCAGCAGCTTAGGGGACAGCTGGCAGTTCTTC. It translates to CASSLGDSWQFF.

The rearrangement uses TRBV7-7 and TRBJ1-4, with no clear D. The CDR3 has 13 amino acids. CDR1 is SSHAT, CDR2 FNYEAQ, per germline (reference sequence). V dropped 4 bases and J dropped 7 bases, with 10 bases sitting between them. CDR3 protein: CASSSYKIEKLFF. CDR3 coding DNA: TGTGCCAGCAGCTCTTACAAGATTGAAAAACTGTTTTTT.

The chain carries TRBV11-2 and TRBJ1-6; D gene ambiguous. CDR1 is SGHAT and CDR2 is FQNNGV in the germline V gene. V was clipped by 0 bases and J by 0 bases, with 9 bases between them. The CDR3 totals 17 residues. The CDR3 loop reads CASSLDLVLSYNSPLHF. CDR3 nucleotides: TGTGCCAGCAGCTTAGATCTGGTACTCTCCTATAATTCACCCCTCCACTTT.

The chain uses TRBV27 and TRBJ2-7; D is possibly TRBD2 (6 bases). The V gene lost 3 bases and the J gene lost 2 bases, with 8 bases spanning the gap. CDR1 MNHEY and CDR2 SMNVEV come from the germline V gene (reference sequence). This CDR3 is 13 amino acids long. The CDR3, as DNA: TGTGCCAGCAGTTTTCGGGGGACCTACGAGCAGTACTTC. Translated: CASSFRGTYEQYF.

This clone was observed a few times. The genes are TRBV6-5 and TRBJ1-2; 9 positions match TRBD1. With V trimmed by 0 bases and J by 4 bases, 0 bases remained unmatched. Germline V CDR1 and CDR2: MNHEY, SVGAGI. The CDR3 runs 14 residues. CDR3 bases: TGTGCCAGCAGTTACTCGACAGGGGGCTATGGCTACACCTTC. It yields the protein CASSYSTGGYGYTF.

This rearrangement joins TRBV28 to TRBJ1-2; D is unclear. CDR3 length equals 14 residues. V was clipped by 1 base and J by 5 bases, with 11 bases between them. The germline CDR1 and CDR2 sequences are MDHEN and SYDVKM. The CDR3 DNA reads TGTGCCAGCAGTTTATTCCTTCGTCCTTATGGCTACACCTTC. It translates to CASSLFLRPYGYTF.

This clone occurred once. V usage is TRBV30 and J usage is TRBJ2-2, with D uncertain. The V and J ends lost 2 bases and 1 base respectively, with 8 bases between them. The CDR3 runs 14 residues. Germline V lookup: CDR1 GTSNPN, CDR2 SVGIG (reference sequence). CDR3 in amino acids: CAWSRQVNTGELFF. The DNA for the CDR3 is TGTGCCTGGAGTCGGCAGGTGAACACCGGGGAGCTGTTTTTT.

This clone was seen a single time. The chain uses TRBV11-2 and TRBJ2-7, with 10 bases that match TRBD1. The J segment lost 4 bases and the V segment lost 5 bases, leaving 5 bases of the junction unmatched. CDR1 is SGHAT and CDR2 is FQNNGV in the germline V gene. The CDR3 is 14 residues long. The CDR3 loop reads CASSQGQGRYEQYF. CDR3 nucleotides: TGTGCCAGCAGCCAGGGACAGGGGAGGTACGAGCAGTACTTC.

This chain links TRBV18 with TRBJ1-3, with 7 bases aligning to TRBD1. CDR3 length: 16 residues. CDR1 and CDR2 from the germline V gene are KGHSH and LQKENI. Trimming cost V 3 bases and J 4 bases; bases outside gene matches: 9. CDR3 region: CASSPAPGTAGNTIYF. The CDR3 bases are TGTGCCAGCTCACCCGCTCCGGGGACAGCAGGAAACACCATATATTTT.

The V call is TRBV5-6, the J call TRBJ1-1, with TRBD1 identical over 7 bases. The V gene end was trimmed by 3 bases and the J gene end by 0 bases; junction bases not matched to a gene: 8. The CDR3 has 16 residues. In germline, CDR1 is SGHDT, CDR2 YYEEEE. CDR3 nucleotide sequence: TGTGCCAGCAGCTCCTATGACAGGGAGATGAACACTGAAGCTTTCTTT. Protein product: CASSSYDREMNTEAFF. The full variable domain, with the rest looked up from reference TRBV5-6 and TRBJ1-1, is DAGVTQSPTHLIKTRGQQVTLRCSPKSGHDTVSWYQQALGQGPQFIFQYYEEEERQRGNFPDRFSGHQFPNYSSELNVNALLLGDSALYLCASSSYDREMNTEAFFGQGTRLTVV.

This chain uses TRBV7-9 with TRBJ2-7, with D possibly matching TRBD2 (5 bases). Trimming removed 4 bases at V and 2 bases at J, with 15 bases between. Germline CDR1 SEHNR, CDR2 FQNEAQ (reference sequence). The CDR3 sequence is 15 residues long. The CDR3 DNA reads as TGTGCCAGCAGCTCAACTCAGACACTAGCCTACGAGCAGTACTTC. It codes for CASSSTQTLAYEQYF.

The chain links TRBV19 to TRBJ2-3, with a possible D match to TRBD1 (6 bases). Trimming took 2 bases from V and 4 from J, leaving 13 bases between them. Germline-derived CDR1 and CDR2 are LNHDA and SQIVND (reference sequence). The CDR3 runs 15 residues. The CDR3: CASSISAGVADTQYF. For the CDR3, the DNA is TGTGCCAGTAGTATATCGGCAGGGGTGGCAGATACGCAGTATTTT.

The chain uses TRBV4-2 and TRBJ2-5; 9 bases agree with TRBD2. The CDR3 totals 16 residues. Trimming removed 4 bases from V and 2 bases from J; junction bases left unmatched: 8. In germline, CDR1 is LGHNA, CDR2 YNFKEQ. The CDR3 bases are TGTGCCAGCAGCCCCCGCCCTAGCGGGGATCAAGAGACCCAGTACTTC. Amino acids: CASSPRPSGDQETQYF.

This chain joins TRBV18 and TRBJ2-3; the match to TRBD1 covers 9 bases. Germline assignment: CDR1 KGHSH and CDR2 LQKENI. CDR3 length equals 16 residues. V was pared by 2 bases and J by 6 bases, with 9 bases of the junction left unmatched. As DNA, the CDR3 is TGTGCCAGCTCACCATACACAGGGGGCGCCCCGGATACGCAGTATTTT. Protein sequence: CASSPYTGGAPDTQYF.

The chain has TRBV6-4 and TRBJ2-1; 8 bases line up with TRBD2. This CDR3 comprises 14 residues. Per germline, CDR1 MRHNA and CDR2 SNTAGT. V lost 4 bases and J lost 8; bases outside the gene matches: 7. CDR3 residues: CASSANGGVDEQFF. CDR3 nucleotides: TGTGCCAGCAGTGCAAACGGGGGGGTCGATGAGCAGTTCTTC.

This sequence joins TRBV14 and TRBJ2-7; 8 positions match TRBD1. Germline V gene sequence: CDR1 SGHDN, CDR2 FVKESK. After removal of 3 bases from V and 3 bases from J, the junction contained 4 bases not matched to a gene. CDR3 length equals 14 residues. The CDR3 DNA follows: TGTGCCAGCAGCCACCGGGACAGGCTCTACGAGCAGTACTTC. Protein sequence: CASSHRDRLYEQYF.

In DNA, the CDR3 is TGTGCCAGCAGGCAGATAGCTCAGTACTTC. Translating it yields CASRQIAQYF. The chain recombines TRBV27 with TRBJ2-7, with D hard to call. CDR3 length: 10 residues. Trimming left V 6 bases short and J 10 bases short, with 10 bases between. Germline V lookup: CDR1 MNHEY, CDR2 SMNVEV (reference sequence).

This sequence joins TRBV18 and TRBJ2-3, with TRBD2 matching 12 bases. This CDR3 has 18 amino acids. J gave up 5 bases and V 3 bases, and 12 bases lay outside the gene matches. The germline gives CDR1 KGHSH, CDR2 LQKENI. CDR3 sequence reads: CASSPTPGLAGGRDTQYF. In DNA, the CDR3 is TGTGCCAGCTCACCCACCCCGGGTCTAGCGGGGGGGCGAGATACGCAGTATTTT.

The rearrangement joins TRBV5-6 to TRBJ2-7; 7 nucleotides align to TRBD1. CDR3 length equals 13 residues. In germline, CDR1 is SGHDT, CDR2 YYEEEE. J lost 4 bases, V lost 3 bases, and 4 bases had no gene match. The CDR3 loop reads CASSSGTAYEQYF. CDR3 coding DNA: TGTGCCAGCAGCTCCGGGACAGCGTACGAGCAGTACTTC.

The chain recombines TRBV18 with TRBJ2-5; 7 nucleotides match TRBD1. The length of the CDR3 is 15 residues. CDR1 is KGHSH and CDR2 is LQKENI in the germline V gene. Trimming took 4 bases from V and 1 from J; bases not matched to a gene: 6. The CDR3 DNA reads as TGTGCCAGCTCACTACGACAGGGCCCCCAAGAGACCCAGTACTTC. Protein product: CASSLRQGPQETQYF.

V is TRBV7-9 and J is TRBJ2-5; 11 positions match TRBD2. With 3 bases clipped from V and 4 bases from J, the junction kept 1 base outside the gene matches. Germline V gives CDR1 SEHNR, CDR2 FQNEAQ (reference sequence). CDR3 size: 14 residues. CDR3 in amino acids: CASSLGLAAETQYF. The CDR3 nucleotides read TGTGCCAGCAGCTTGGGACTAGCGGCAGAGACCCAGTACTTC.

This clone was recorded only once. The chain is built from TRBV19 and TRBJ1-4; 7 bases align to TRBD1. Per the germline V gene, CDR1 is LNHDA and CDR2 is SQIVND (reference sequence). V shed 5 bases and J 0 bases; nucleotides not matched to a gene: 3. The CDR3 extends over 15 amino acids. In DNA, the CDR3 is TGTGCCAGTAGTTGGCAGGGGGCAACTAATGAAAAACTGTTTTTT. This translates into CASSWQGATNEKLFF.

J is TRBJ2-1 and V is TRBV7-9, with 8 bases lining up with TRBD2. CDR1 is SEHNR and CDR2 is FQNEAQ in the germline V gene (reference sequence). V was pared by 5 bases and J by 9 bases, with 12 bases of the junction left unmatched. The CDR3 sequence is 15 residues long. Here the CDR3 reads CASSDPPGLVPEQFF. Written as DNA, the CDR3 is TGTGCCAGCAGCGACCCTCCGGGACTAGTCCCTGAGCAGTTCTTC.